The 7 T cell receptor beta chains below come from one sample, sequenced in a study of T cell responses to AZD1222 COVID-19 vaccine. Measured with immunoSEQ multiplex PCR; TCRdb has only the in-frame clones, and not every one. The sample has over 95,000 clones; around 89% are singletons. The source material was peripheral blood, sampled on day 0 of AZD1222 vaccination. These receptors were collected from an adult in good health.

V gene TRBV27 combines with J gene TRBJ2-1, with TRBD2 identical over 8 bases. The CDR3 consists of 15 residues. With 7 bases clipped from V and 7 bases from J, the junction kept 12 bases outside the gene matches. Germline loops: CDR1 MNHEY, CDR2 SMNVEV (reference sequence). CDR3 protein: CASTDASGGRNEQFF. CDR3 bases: TGTGCCAGCACCGACGCCAGCGGGGGTCGGAATGAGCAGTTCTTC.

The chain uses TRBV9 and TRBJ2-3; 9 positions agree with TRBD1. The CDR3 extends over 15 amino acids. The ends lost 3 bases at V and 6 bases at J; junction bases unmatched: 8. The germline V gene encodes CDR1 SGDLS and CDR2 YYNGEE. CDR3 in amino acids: CASSGGTGTPDTQYF. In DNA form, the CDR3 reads TGTGCCAGCAGCGGGGGGACAGGGACTCCGGATACGCAGTATTTT. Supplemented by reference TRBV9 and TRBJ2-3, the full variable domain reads DSGVTQTPKHLITATGQRVTLRCSPRSGDLSVYWYQQSLDQGLQFLIQYYNGEERAKGNILERFSAQQFPDLHSELNLSSLELGDSALYFCASSGGTGTPDTQYFGPGTRLTVL.

CDR3 region: CASHFPGGGYTF. CDR3 nucleotide sequence: TGTGCCAGCCACTTCCCAGGGGGCGGCTACACCTTC. The rearrangement joins TRBV5-6 to TRBJ1-2, with 8 bases lining up with TRBD1. The CDR3 has 12 amino acids. With V trimmed by 7 bases and J by 8 bases, 7 bases remained unmatched. CDR1 and CDR2 (germline): SGHDT, YYEEEE.

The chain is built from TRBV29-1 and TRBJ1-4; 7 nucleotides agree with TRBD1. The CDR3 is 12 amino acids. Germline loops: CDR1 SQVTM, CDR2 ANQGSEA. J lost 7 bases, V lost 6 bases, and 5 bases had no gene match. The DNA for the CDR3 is TGCAGCGTCGGACAGGAAAGTGAAAAACTGTTTTTT. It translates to CSVGQESEKLFF. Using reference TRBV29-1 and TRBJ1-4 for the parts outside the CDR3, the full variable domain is SAVISQKPSRDICQRGTSLTIQCQVDSQVTMMFWYRQQPGQSLTLIATANQGSEATYESGFVIDKFPISRPNLTFSTLTVSNMSPEDSSIYLCSVGQESEKLFFGSGTQLSVL.

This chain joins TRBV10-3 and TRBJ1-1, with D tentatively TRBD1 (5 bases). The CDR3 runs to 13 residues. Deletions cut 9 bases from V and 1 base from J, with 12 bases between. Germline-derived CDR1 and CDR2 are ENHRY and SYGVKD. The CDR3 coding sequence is TGTGCCATTGAAAGGGGAGCGAACACTGAAGCTTTCTTT. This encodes CAIERGANTEAFF.

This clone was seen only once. The CDR3 spells CASSGNPTGNRAEAFF. The CDR3 DNA sequence: TGTGCCAGCAGTGGTAATCCAACAGGGAATCGGGCTGAAGCTTTCTTT. The chain uses TRBV6-1 and TRBJ1-1; TRBD1 is a possible D gene (6 bases). The germline gives CDR1 MNHNS, CDR2 SASEGT. V was pared by 4 bases and J by 6 bases, with 21 bases between. The CDR3 runs 16 residues.

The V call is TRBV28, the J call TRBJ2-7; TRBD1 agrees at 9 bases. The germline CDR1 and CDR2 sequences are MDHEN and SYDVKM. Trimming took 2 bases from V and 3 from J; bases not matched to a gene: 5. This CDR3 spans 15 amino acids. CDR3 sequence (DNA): TGTGCCAGCAGTTTAACGGGGACAGGGCACTACGAGCAGTACTTC. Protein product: CASSLTGTGHYEQYF.